Presented here are 16 T cell receptor beta chains from one specimen sequenced in a study of T-cell reconstitution after alpha-beta-depleted transplantation in children. Unique molecular identifiers were incorporated into the prepared TCRbeta library. TCRdb re-called the PCR reads through MiXCR, storing one row per CDR3 protein. The data show 140,000 to 150,000 distinct CDR3 sequences, 7.5% to 9% seen once. The sample here was PBMCs, mostly from graft donor cells, taken 180 days after TCRalphabeta/CD19-depleted stem cell transplant. The source of these receptors is a female patient between 2 and 10 years old who had a stem cell transplant for congenital amegakaryocytic thrombocytopenia, so the T cells may come from the graft donor.

This clonotype was observed many times. The chain recombines TRBV5-6 with TRBJ1-1; no firm D call. The germline gives CDR1 SGHDT, CDR2 YYEEEE. V was clipped by 0 bases and J by 5 bases, with 14 bases between them. The CDR3 contains 15 residues. DNA of the CDR3: TGTGCCAGCAGCTTGGCCGGCCCCCTGGGGACTGAAGCTTTCTTT. Translation: CASSLAGPLGTEAFF.

This clonotype was counted at least ten times. The chain recombines TRBV2 with TRBJ2-7; 7 bases agree with TRBD1. The V segment lost 5 bases and the J segment 2 bases; nucleotides outside the gene matches: 6. The CDR3 covers 14 residues. Germline V gives CDR1 SNHLY, CDR2 FYNNEI. In nucleotides, the CDR3 is TGTGCCAGCAGTACCAACAGGGGTCCCTACGAGCAGTACTTC. The encoded protein is CASSTNRGPYEQYF.

This clonotype has a count of ten or more. The genes are TRBV15 and TRBJ1-1; D remains ambiguous. Germline lookup yields CDR1 LNHNV and CDR2 YYDKDF (reference sequence). The CDR3 totals 16 residues. V gave up 0 bases and J gave up 1 base, with 12 bases separating them. CDR3 DNA: TGTGCCACCAGCAGAGATCCTTCAGGCCCGAACACTGAAGCTTTCTTT. Protein: CATSRDPSGPNTEAFF.

The table lists this clonotype with a few counts. The CDR3 nucleotides are TGTGCCACGGGGGTTAGCAATCAGCCCCAGCATTTT. Protein: CATGVSNQPQHF. This sequence joins TRBV28 and TRBJ1-5; the D gene is possibly TRBD1 (5 bases). CDR1 and CDR2 from the germline V gene are MDHEN and SYDVKM. CDR3 length: 12 amino acids. The V end was cut by 10 bases, the J end by 0 bases, with 7 bases between.

This clonotype was seen ten or more times. V and J are TRBV6-5 and TRBJ2-7; 9 positions agree with TRBD1. Germline lookup yields CDR1 MNHEY and CDR2 SVGAGI. V dropped 6 bases and J dropped 1; count of bases not matched to a gene: 7. The CDR3 is made up of 15 amino acids. The CDR3 spells CASRRTGTGSYEQYF. DNA for the CDR3: TGTGCCAGCAGACGAACCGGGACAGGGTCCTACGAGCAGTACTTC.

This clonotype has a count of ten or more. The rearrangement joins TRBV5-5 to TRBJ1-4; D uncertain. CDR1 and CDR2 from the germline V gene are SGHKS and YYEKEE (reference sequence). V was shortened by 0 bases and J by 0 bases, with 9 bases between the two germline ends. The CDR3 runs 16 residues. CDR3 in DNA: TGTGCCAGCAGCTTGGTAAAAGGGTCAACTAATGAAAAACTGTTTTTT. This sequence encodes CASSLVKGSTNEKLFF.

To note about this clonotype: No conserved phenylalanine or tryptophan is present at the end of the CDR3, so a read error is the likely explanation. The chain employs TRBV6-2 or TRBV6-3 and TRBJ2-7, with D hard to call. Trimming took 2 bases from V and 6 from J, leaving 14 bases between them. This CDR3 contains 14 residues. Germline values: CDR1 MNHEY, CDR2 SVGEGT. The CDR3 DNA sequence: TGTGCCAGCAGTTACCACGGACCACCACGCGAGCAGTACTTG. This sequence encodes CASSYHGPPREQYL.

This clonotype was counted many times. The rearrangement joins TRBV14 to TRBJ2-7, with TRBD1 matching over 8 bases. The J segment lost 2 bases and the V segment lost 4 bases, leaving 4 bases of the junction unmatched. The CDR3 is made up of 14 amino acids. Germline V gene sequence: CDR1 SGHDN, CDR2 FVKESK. CDR3 protein: CASSPRQGTYEQYF. The CDR3 DNA reads TGTGCCAGCAGCCCCAGACAGGGGACCTACGAGCAGTACTTC.

This clonotype was seen a handful of times. CDR3 loop: CASSIPSGPEAFF. The CDR3 region has the DNA TGTGCCAGTAGTATACCGTCAGGCCCTGAAGCTTTCTTT. The rearrangement joins TRBV19 to TRBJ1-1; D gene unclear. This CDR3 is built from 13 residues. The V and J ends lost 2 bases and 6 bases respectively, with 10 bases between them. The V gene's germline CDR1 is LNHDA and CDR2 SQIVND (reference sequence).

This clonotype appeared a few times. V and J are TRBV5-1 and TRBJ1-2; D is perhaps TRBD1 (5 bases). V was clipped by 0 bases and J by 0 bases, with 9 bases between them. This CDR3 has 15 residues. Looked up from germline, CDR1 is SGHRS and CDR2 is YFSETQ. The CDR3 bases are TGCGCCAGCAGCTTGGAGTGGGGACCTAACTATGGCTACACCTTC. It translates to CASSLEWGPNYGYTF.

This clonotype was counted many times. This chain connects TRBV14 to TRBJ2-2; D is perhaps TRBD1 or TRBD2 (5 bases each). The V gene lost 5 bases and the J gene lost 5 bases, with 15 bases spanning the gap. Germline V gives CDR1 SGHDN, CDR2 FVKESK. The CDR3 has 15 residues. The CDR3 region is CASSWDHASTGELFF. The CDR3 DNA follows: TGTGCCAGCAGCTGGGACCACGCGTCAACCGGGGAGCTGTTTTTT.

The chain joins TRBV15 to TRBJ1-5; D perhaps matches TRBD1 (6 bases). This CDR3 is 17 amino acids long. Germline V gene sequence: CDR1 LNHNV, CDR2 YYDKDF (reference sequence). Trimming removed 8 bases at V and 0 bases at J, with 20 bases between. In nucleotides, the CDR3 is TGTGCCACCCAAAAAAAAGACAGGTCGTATAGCAATCAGCCCCAGCATTTT. Translated, it gives CATQKKDRSYSNQPQHF.

Comment on this clonotype: A much larger clone is a single base away; this may be a read error. The rearrangement joins TRBV3-1 to TRBJ2-3, with D unclear. This CDR3 comprises 12 residues. CDR1 LGHDT and CDR2 YNNKEL come from the germline V gene (reference sequence). CDR3 sequence (DNA): TGTGCCAGCTGCCAATTACAAGATACGCAGTATTTT. Its translation: CASCQLQDTQYF.

This clonotype has a count of ten or more. This chain links TRBV5-1 with TRBJ1-4; D remains unclear. Germline CDR1 is SGHRS and CDR2 is YFSETQ. Trimming removed 2 bases from V and 2 bases from J, with 22 bases in between. The CDR3 runs 19 residues. CDR3 region: CASSFIWPQNFRTNEKLFF. The DNA for the CDR3 is TGCGCCAGCAGCTTCATATGGCCCCAAAACTTCAGGACTAATGAAAAACTGTTTTTT.

The CDR3 nucleotides are TGCGCCAGCAGCCGGGGGCGGGCGTTAGCTAACTATGGCTACACCTTC. Encoded protein: CASSRGRALANYGYTF. The V and J genes are TRBV4-1 and TRBJ1-2; D may be TRBD1 (6 bases). Germline V gives CDR1 MGHRA, CDR2 YSYEKL. The CDR3 extends over 16 amino acids. V shed 4 bases and J shed 0 bases, with 15 bases lying between them.

This clonotype was counted ten times or more. V gene TRBV20-1 combines with J gene TRBJ2-5; D is uncertain. This CDR3 has 15 amino acids. V lost 3 bases and J 1 base, leaving 15 bases between the germline ends. Per germline, CDR1 DFQATT and CDR2 SNEGSKA (reference sequence). The CDR3 loop is CSARTPAPSQETQYF. In DNA, the CDR3 is TGCAGTGCTAGGACCCCAGCACCTTCCCAAGAGACCCAGTACTTC.